This is a list of T cell receptor beta chains from one sample in a study of blood T cell repertoires in COVID-19. Clones were sequenced by immunoSEQ multiplex PCR, and TCRdb holds only the in-frame ones, with some missing. The repertoire consists of 250,000 to 350,000 clones, with roughly 90% occurring once and the leading ten covering around 13%. The sample was peripheral blood. The receptors originated from a woman aged 70-85 years with COVID-19, enrolled during active disease. Both conserved end residues are part of each CDR3. D genes are given only for firm matches. Size is omitted from some rows. Given values are once, few, many or a class for expanded clones.

CDR3nt: TGTGCCATCAGTCAGACACCTGCACAAGATACGCAGTATTTT
CDR3aa: CAISQTPAQDTQYF
d_gene: .
j_gene: TRBJ2-3
v_gene: TRBV10-3
abundance: .

CDR3nt: TGTGCCAGCAGCGTCGGGGGGGTCCCCGACCCCTACGAGCAGTACTTC
CDR3aa: CASSVGGVPDPYEQYF
d_gene: TRBD2
j_gene: TRBJ2-7
v_gene: TRBV9
abundance: .

CDR3nt: TGTGCCAGCAGCTTGGGTAAACAGACCTTTTATTCACCCCTCCACTTT
CDR3aa: CASSLGKQTFYSPLHF
d_gene: .
j_gene: TRBJ1-6
v_gene: TRBV5-4
abundance: .

CDR3nt: TGTGCCAGCAGCTTGGGGGCATTCTACGAGCAGTACTTC
CDR3aa: CASSLGAFYEQYF
d_gene: .
j_gene: TRBJ2-7
v_gene: TRBV13
abundance: .

CDR3nt: TGTGCCAGCAGTGACGCGCGGGGGGAGCCCTACGAGCAGTACTTC
CDR3aa: CASSDARGEPYEQYF
d_gene: TRBD2
j_gene: TRBJ2-7
v_gene: TRBV6-2/TRBV6-3
abundance: once

CDR3nt: TGTGCCAGCAGTTTGCGGTGGACGGCCCATGAGGGAACGCAGTATTTT
CDR3aa: CASSLRWTAHEGTQYF
d_gene: .
j_gene: TRBJ2-3
v_gene: TRBV28
abundance: .

CDR3nt: TGTGCCAGCAGGAGGGGGCGCTACGAGCAGTACTTC
CDR3aa: CASRRGRYEQYF
d_gene: TRBD1
j_gene: TRBJ2-7
v_gene: TRBV6-5
abundance: .

CDR3nt: TGTGCCAGCAGCTCTCCGGGACAGCACAATGAGCAGTTCTTC
CDR3aa: CASSSPGQHNEQFF
d_gene: TRBD1
j_gene: TRBJ2-1
v_gene: TRBV7-2
abundance: .

CDR3nt: TGTGCCAGCACTACAGGGGTGGGGAACTATGGCTACACCTTC
CDR3aa: CASTTGVGNYGYTF
d_gene: TRBD1
j_gene: TRBJ1-2
v_gene: TRBV5-6
abundance: .

CDR3nt: TGTGCCAGCAGCTTATCGCGGGGGGGACACAATGAGCAGTTCTTC
CDR3aa: CASSLSRGGHNEQFF
d_gene: TRBD2
j_gene: TRBJ2-1
v_gene: TRBV11-2
abundance: .

CDR3nt: TGTGCCAGCTCACCAATCCGCCAAGAGACCCAGTACTTC
CDR3aa: CASSPIRQETQYF
d_gene: .
j_gene: TRBJ2-5
v_gene: TRBV18
abundance: .

CDR3nt: TGTGCCAGCAGGGGGAGCGGGAACACCGGGGAGCTGTTTTTT
CDR3aa: CASRGSGNTGELFF
d_gene: .
j_gene: TRBJ2-2
v_gene: TRBV2
abundance: .

CDR3nt: TGTGCCAGCAGCCATCCACAGGGGGCGGGGACTGAAGCTTTCTTT
CDR3aa: CASSHPQGAGTEAFF
d_gene: TRBD1
j_gene: TRBJ1-1
v_gene: TRBV9
abundance: once

CDR3nt: TGTGCCAGCAGTTCACCTAGTTCTGGAAACACCATATATTTT
CDR3aa: CASSSPSSGNTIYF
d_gene: .
j_gene: TRBJ1-3
v_gene: TRBV28
abundance: .

CDR3nt: TGTGCCAGCAGCCACGGGAAAATCTATGGCTACACCTTC
CDR3aa: CASSHGKIYGYTF
d_gene: .
j_gene: TRBJ1-2
v_gene: TRBV14
abundance: .

CDR3nt: TGTGCCAGCAGCCCGGCCGGGACAGCTGGCGGGGAGCTGTTTTTT
CDR3aa: CASSPAGTAGGELFF
d_gene: TRBD1
j_gene: TRBJ2-2
v_gene: TRBV5-4
abundance: .

CDR3nt: TGCGCCAGCAGTGAGTCTGTAGTTAGCGGGGGACCAACAGATACGCAGTATTTT
CDR3aa: CASSESVVSGGPTDTQYF
d_gene: TRBD2
j_gene: TRBJ2-3
v_gene: TRBV10-1
abundance: .

CDR3nt: TGTGCCAGCAGTGAATTACAGGGGAGAACAGATACGCAGTATTTT
CDR3aa: CASSELQGRTDTQYF
d_gene: TRBD1
j_gene: TRBJ2-3
v_gene: TRBV2
abundance: .

CDR3nt: TGTGCCAGCAGTTCCGAGGCTTCCAATCAGCCCCAGCATTTT
CDR3aa: CASSSEASNQPQHF
d_gene: .
j_gene: TRBJ1-5
v_gene: TRBV6-6
abundance: .

CDR3nt: TGTGCCAGCTCAATTACTAGCGGGGAAGAGACCCAGTACTTC
CDR3aa: CASSITSGEETQYF
d_gene: TRBD2
j_gene: TRBJ2-5
v_gene: TRBV18
abundance: .

CDR3nt: TGTGCTAGTGGTTTGGTACTAGGTCACTACACTGAAGCTTTCTTT
CDR3aa: CASGLVLGHYTEAFF
d_gene: .
j_gene: TRBJ1-1
v_gene: TRBV12-5
abundance: .

CDR3nt: TGTGCCAGCAGGGCCGGGACTAGCGGCACAGATACGCAGTATTTT
CDR3aa: CASRAGTSGTDTQYF
d_gene: TRBD2
j_gene: TRBJ2-3
v_gene: TRBV2
abundance: .

CDR3nt: TGTGCCAGCAGCTTTCGGGGGGCGAACACCGGGGAGCTGTTTTTT
CDR3aa: CASSFRGANTGELFF
d_gene: TRBD2
j_gene: TRBJ2-2
v_gene: TRBV7-8
abundance: once

CDR3nt: TGTGCCAGCAGCCCTCCTAGCTCCTACGAGCAGTACTTC
CDR3aa: CASSPPSSYEQYF
d_gene: .
j_gene: TRBJ2-7
v_gene: TRBV13
abundance: .

CDR3nt: TGTGCCACCAGCAGCCAGGGATTGCGGGAGGGCTACACCTTC
CDR3aa: CATSSQGLREGYTF
d_gene: .
j_gene: TRBJ1-2
v_gene: TRBV15
abundance: .

CDR3nt: TGTGCCAGCAGCTTAGATCTTGGACACACCTACGAGCAGTACTTC
CDR3aa: CASSLDLGHTYEQYF
d_gene: .
j_gene: TRBJ2-7
v_gene: TRBV11-2
abundance: .

CDR3nt: TGCGCCAGCAGCCAAGTAGTCTCGGGTTTCGGAGTCCAAGAGACCCAGTACTTC
CDR3aa: CASSQVVSGFGVQETQYF
d_gene: .
j_gene: TRBJ2-5
v_gene: TRBV4-1
abundance: .

CDR3nt: TGTGCCAGCAGATTGGGACAGGGGGCCCAACCCCAGCATTTT
CDR3aa: CASRLGQGAQPQHF
d_gene: TRBD1
j_gene: TRBJ1-5
v_gene: TRBV6-5
abundance: once

CDR3nt: TGTGCCAGCTCGACAGATCTTAATGAAAAACTGTTTTTT
CDR3aa: CASSTDLNEKLFF
d_gene: .
j_gene: TRBJ1-4
v_gene: TRBV18
abundance: .